The 28 T cell receptor beta chains given below trace back to one sample, sequenced in a study of cytomegalovirus exposure and HLA in healthy donors. 60 Vbeta and 13 Jbeta primers were used in PCR. Clones were sequenced by immunoSEQ multiplex PCR, and TCRdb holds only the in-frame ones, with some missing. The data contain 50,000 to 55,000 clones, roughly 72% of them seen just once; the ten biggest clones take up 22%. The sequencing input was PBMCs. These receptors were collected from a woman between 50 and 59 years old in good health and CMV-seropositive.

The gene calls are TRBV5-1 and TRBJ2-3; D is perhaps TRBD2 (6 bases). The germline gives CDR1 SGHRS, CDR2 YFSETQ. There are 15 residues in the CDR3. Trimming left V 0 bases short and J 4 bases short, with 12 bases between. This CDR3 is CASSLGGGRADTQYF. The CDR3 coding sequence is TGCGCCAGCAGCTTGGGGGGAGGAAGGGCAGATACGCAGTATTTT.

Remarks on this clone: Within the sample, other DNA sequences also encode this same CDR3. The gene calls are TRBV15 and TRBJ2-1; 11 nucleotides line up with TRBD2. V lost 5 bases and J lost 4; bases outside the gene matches: 4. This CDR3 has 15 residues. Germline lookup yields CDR1 LNHNV and CDR2 YYDKDF (reference sequence). DNA of the CDR3: TGTGCCACCAGCGGAGGGACTAGCGGATACAATGAGCAGTTCTTC. Translating it yields CATSGGTSGYNEQFF.

J is TRBJ2-5 and V is TRBV18, with a weak D call TRBD2 (5 bases). Trimming cost V 3 bases and J 5 bases, with 10 bases left between them. Per the germline V gene, CDR1 is KGHSH and CDR2 is LQKENI. The CDR3 consists of 13 residues. The CDR3 region is CASSPWSSETQYF. The CDR3 DNA follows: TGTGCCAGCTCACCTTGGTCTAGCGAGACCCAGTACTTC.

The CDR3 coding sequence is TGTGCCAGCAGCCGTCGGACAGGGATGTTCACTGAAGCTTTCTTT. It yields the protein CASSRRTGMFTEAFF. This chain uses TRBV21-1 with TRBJ1-1; the D call of TRBD1 is as the table states it, not checked on the DNA. TRBV21-1 is termed a pseudogene. The CDR3 is 15 amino acids.

This sequence joins TRBV7-2 and TRBJ1-4; 10 bases are a match to TRBD1. This CDR3 comprises 14 residues. Germline V gene sequence: CDR1 SGHTA, CDR2 FQGNSA. J was trimmed by 8 bases and V by 5 bases; bases with no gene match: 5. The CDR3 protein is CASSRQGAGEKLFF. The CDR3 DNA reads as TGTGCCAGCAGCAGACAGGGGGCAGGGGAAAAACTGTTTTTT.

There are a few counts of this clone. The gene calls are TRBV14 and TRBJ1-1, with D hard to call. Germline CDR1 is SGHDN and CDR2 is FVKESK. With 1 base removed from V and 1 base from J, the gap between germline ends came to 13 bases. The CDR3 is made up of 16 amino acids. The CDR3 here is CASSQVRYGSNTEAFF. CDR3 bases: TGTGCCAGCAGCCAAGTTAGGTACGGGTCGAACACTGAAGCTTTCTTT.

J is TRBJ2-1 and V is TRBV5-6; possibly TRBD1 for D (5 bases). Deletions cut 0 bases from V and 0 bases from J, with 10 bases between. The CDR3 is 16 amino acids. The germline CDR1 and CDR2 sequences are SGHDT and YYEEEE. The CDR3 sequence: CASSLDGAISYNEQFF. CDR3 sequence (DNA): TGTGCCAGCAGCTTGGATGGGGCCATCTCCTACAATGAGCAGTTCTTC.

The V and J genes are TRBV5-1 and TRBJ2-3; D possibly corresponds to TRBD2 (5 bases). V lost 0 bases, J lost 6 bases, and 14 bases lay in between. Germline V CDR1 and CDR2: SGHRS, YFSETQ. This CDR3 region has 15 residues. The CDR3 is CASSLAGVRGDTQYF. The CDR3 bases are TGCGCCAGCAGCTTGGCCGGCGTCCGCGGGGATACGCAGTATTTT.

The rearrangement uses TRBV28 and TRBJ2-2, with TRBD1 identical over 9 bases. Looked up from germline, CDR1 is MDHEN and CDR2 is SYDVKM. This CDR3 comprises 15 residues. The ends lost 5 bases at V and 7 bases at J; junction bases unmatched: 8. CDR3: CASSNTGQGIGELFF. As DNA, the CDR3 is TGTGCCAGCAGTAATACGGGACAGGGAATCGGGGAGCTGTTTTTT.

In DNA form, the CDR3 reads TGTGCCAGCAGCCGCGTCAGGGAGGTTGAAGCTTTCTTT. It codes for CASSRVREVEAFF. This chain links TRBV7-8 with TRBJ1-1; D possibly corresponds to TRBD1 (5 bases). The CDR3 loop spans 13 amino acids. Looked up from germline, CDR1 is SGHVS and CDR2 is FQNEAQ. V was cut by 5 bases and J by 7 bases, with 14 bases left in between.

This clone has a handful of counts. The chain recombines TRBV15 with TRBJ1-4; D not resolved. The CDR3 spans 12 residues. Germline V gives CDR1 LNHNV, CDR2 YYDKDF (reference sequence). V was clipped by 7 bases and J by 8 bases, with 11 bases between them. This CDR3 is CATTLEGEKLFF. DNA for the CDR3: TGTGCCACCACCCTAGAGGGCGAAAAACTGTTTTTT.

The chain carries TRBV7-8 and TRBJ2-1, with TRBD2 identical over 9 bases. CDR3 length: 16 residues. Per germline, CDR1 SGHVS and CDR2 FQNEAQ. The J segment lost 7 bases and the V segment lost 0 bases, leaving 7 bases of the junction unmatched. The CDR3 loop is CASSLAGVREGNEQFF. As DNA, the CDR3 is TGTGCCAGCAGCTTAGCGGGAGTGCGGGAGGGGAATGAGCAGTTCTTC.

The chain combines TRBV9 with TRBJ2-5; 11 bases agree with TRBD1. The V segment lost 0 bases and the J segment 7 bases; nucleotides outside the gene matches: 8. The CDR3 extends over 16 amino acids. CDR1 is SGDLS, CDR2 YYNGEE, per germline. This chain's CDR3 is CASSVEDRGRLGTQYF. The CDR3 DNA sequence: TGTGCCAGCAGCGTAGAGGACAGGGGGCGATTGGGGACCCAGTACTTC.

This clone is a singleton in its sample. The gene calls are TRBV27 and TRBJ2-2; TRBD2 matches 7 bases. This CDR3 has 20 residues. Germline CDR1 is MNHEY and CDR2 is SMNVEV (reference sequence). The V gene end was trimmed by 3 bases and the J gene end by 2 bases; junction bases not matched to a gene: 18. For the CDR3, the DNA is TGTGCCAGCAGTTTCGATACGGGGGGACTAAGTTTATCCAACACCGGGGAGCTGTTTTTT. It encodes CASSFDTGGLSLSNTGELFF.

V and J are TRBV15 and TRBJ1-1, with D maybe TRBD1 (6 bases). With 3 bases removed from V and 4 bases from J, the gap between germline ends came to 18 bases. CDR1 and CDR2 from the germline V gene are LNHNV and YYDKDF (reference sequence). The CDR3 is 16 amino acids. The CDR3 region is CATSRPGGGAVTEAFF. In DNA form, the CDR3 reads TGTGCCACCAGCAGGCCTGGAGGGGGGGCAGTCACTGAAGCTTTCTTT.

The chain joins TRBV27 to TRBJ2-1; the D gene is possibly TRBD1 (5 bases). Germline CDR1 and CDR2: MNHEY and SMNVEV (reference sequence). The CDR3 length is 14 residues. V was clipped by 1 base and J by 3 bases, with 7 bases between them. In nucleotides, the CDR3 is TGTGCCAGCAGTTTATGGACAAACTACAATGAGCAGTTCTTC. Its protein product is CASSLWTNYNEQFF.

The chain links TRBV25-1 to TRBJ2-7, with 7 bases lining up with TRBD2. This CDR3 comprises 15 residues. With V trimmed by 3 bases and J by 4 bases, 9 bases remained unmatched. Germline lookup yields CDR1 MGHDK and CDR2 SYGVNS. CDR3 sequence: CASSDSAGTKYEQYF. Here the CDR3 DNA reads TGTGCCAGCAGTGATTCGGCAGGGACTAAATACGAGCAGTACTTC.

The chain joins TRBV30 to TRBJ2-1, with 11 bases lining up with TRBD2. Germline V gene lookup returns CDR1 GTSNPN and CDR2 SVGIG (reference sequence). The J segment lost 4 bases and the V segment lost 1 base, leaving 6 bases of the junction unmatched. The CDR3 spans 16 residues. CDR3 sequence reads: CAWSGGTSGFYNEQFF. DNA for the CDR3: TGTGCCTGGAGTGGGGGGACTAGCGGTTTTTACAATGAGCAGTTCTTC.

The chain is built from TRBV2 and TRBJ2-7; 7 nucleotides agree with TRBD1. The V and J ends lost 4 bases and 3 bases, in that order; junction bases with no gene match: 6. Germline CDR1 and CDR2: SNHLY and FYNNEI. The CDR3 consists of 14 residues. The CDR3 loop reads CASSVGQVFYEQYF. The DNA of the CDR3 is TGTGCCAGCAGTGTAGGACAGGTTTTCTACGAGCAGTACTTC.

V gene TRBV9 combines with J gene TRBJ2-3, with 7 bases that match TRBD1. The CDR3 consists of 15 residues. Germline-derived CDR1 and CDR2 are SGDLS and YYNGEE. V was clipped by 0 bases and J by 2 bases; unmatched bases: 3. CDR3 in amino acids: CASSVVEGATDTQYF. Written as DNA, the CDR3 is TGTGCCAGCAGCGTAGTTGAGGGGGCCACAGATACGCAGTATTTT. Supplemented by reference TRBV9 and TRBJ2-3, the full variable domain reads DSGVTQTPKHLITATGQRVTLRCSPRSGDLSVYWYQQSLDQGLQFLIQYYNGEERAKGNILERFSAQQFPDLHSELNLSSLELGDSALYFCASSVVEGATDTQYFGPGTRLTVL.

The V call is TRBV7-2, the J call TRBJ2-5, with 9 nucleotides matching TRBD2. This CDR3 is built from 15 residues. V lost 4 bases to trimming and J lost 5 bases; unmatched junction nucleotides: 8. Germline assignment: CDR1 SGHTA and CDR2 FQGNSA. CDR3 DNA: TGTGCCAGCAGCTCTGTAGCGGGAGCCTTTGAGACCCAGTACTTC. As protein: CASSSVAGAFETQYF.

The rearrangement links TRBV7-9 to TRBJ2-7, with 10 bases lining up with TRBD2. V lost 5 bases and J lost 1; bases outside the gene matches: 14. The CDR3 totals 18 residues. Germline V CDR1 and CDR2: SEHNR, FQNEAQ (reference sequence). CDR3 nucleotide sequence: TGTGCCAGCAGCCAAGGACCCGGGACTAGCGAATCGTCCTACGAGCAGTACTTC. Its translation: CASSQGPGTSESSYEQYF.

The chain employs TRBV18 and TRBJ1-1; TRBD1 might be the D (5 bases). Trimming took 6 bases from V and 0 from J, leaving 14 bases between them. The CDR3 has 15 residues. Germline loops: CDR1 KGHSH, CDR2 LQKENI. CDR3 amino acids: CASSPDSLMNTEAFF. The CDR3 coding sequence is TGTGCCAGCTCTCCAGACAGCCTTATGAACACTGAAGCTTTCTTT.

The V and J genes are TRBV14 and TRBJ2-7, with 10 bases fitting TRBD2. Germline lookup yields CDR1 SGHDN and CDR2 FVKESK. The CDR3 runs to 16 residues. Trimming took 4 bases from V and 0 from J; bases not matched to a gene: 6. CDR3 bases: TGTGCCAGCAGCCCTAGTAGCGGGAGGAGCTCCTACGAGCAGTACTTC. It codes for CASSPSSGRSSYEQYF.

V usage is TRBV5-4 and J usage is TRBJ1-1, with 7 bases matching TRBD1. J gave up 4 bases and V 1 base, and 7 bases lay outside the gene matches. The CDR3 loop spans 15 amino acids. Germline V lookup: CDR1 SGHNT, CDR2 YYREEE (reference sequence). The CDR3 here is CASSLPWGQRTEAFF. In nucleotides, the CDR3 is TGTGCCAGCAGCTTGCCGTGGGGACAGCGCACTGAAGCTTTCTTT.

The chain is built from TRBV6-6 and TRBJ2-5, with unresolved D. The CDR3 extends over 12 amino acids. V was cut by 8 bases and J by 2 bases, with 9 bases left in between. CDR1 and CDR2 from the germline V gene are MNHNY and SVGAGI (reference sequence). The DNA for the CDR3 is TGTGCCAGCTCATACAAGCAAGAGACCCAGTACTTC. Translated: CASSYKQETQYF.

The CDR3, as DNA: TGCGCCAGCAGTCCGACGGGTAGCAATCAGCCCCAGCATTTT. It yields the protein CASSPTGSNQPQHF. The chain has TRBV10-2 and TRBJ1-5, with D hard to call. The germline V gene has CDR1 WSHSY and CDR2 SAAADI. The CDR3 has 14 residues. The germline V and J ends were trimmed by 5 bases and 0 bases, with 8 bases remaining between them.

V is TRBV10-3 and J is TRBJ2-3; 8 bases map to TRBD2. The CDR3 runs to 15 residues. V was clipped by 6 bases and J by 4 bases; unmatched bases: 9. Germline assignment: CDR1 ENHRY and CDR2 SYGVKD. The CDR3 loop is CAISPLAGIPDTQYF. As DNA, the CDR3 is TGTGCCATCAGCCCTCTAGCGGGTATTCCAGATACGCAGTATTTT.